The 9 T cell receptor beta chains below were found in one sample sequenced in a study of shared clonotypes between healthy human individuals. The table came from immunoSEQ multiplex PCR; TCRdb's copy has only in-frame clones and leaves some out. The sample holds 600,000 to 700,000 clones, more than 70% seen once. What was sequenced was memory CD4+ T cells sorted from blood. Subset specified: CD45RA-negative fraction. These receptors came from a young woman in good health.

The V call is TRBV29-1, the J call TRBJ2-5; TRBD1 matches at 10 bases. The CDR3 runs 14 residues. The V gene end was trimmed by 7 bases and the J gene end by 5 bases; junction bases not matched to a gene: 10. Germline V lookup: CDR1 SQVTM, CDR2 ANQGSEA. The CDR3 nucleotides read TGCAGCGCAACTTCCGGGACAGGGGCCGAGACCCAGTACTTC. Amino acids: CSATSGTGAETQYF.

The chain links TRBV10-1 to TRBJ1-2; 7 nucleotides match TRBD1. Germline CDR1 and CDR2: WNHNN and SYGVQD (reference sequence). V was clipped by 3 bases and J by 4 bases; unmatched bases: 2. The CDR3 extends over 13 amino acids. In DNA, the CDR3 is TGCGCCAGCAGTGAAGGGACAGCCTATGGCTACACCTTC. This gives the protein CASSEGTAYGYTF.

The CDR3 DNA reads as TGTGCCAGCAGCTTACCCGGGAACAGTCGCTCTGGAAACACCATATATTTT. It codes for CASSLPGNSRSGNTIYF. J is TRBJ1-3 and V is TRBV7-2; D not certain. Germline CDR1 SGHTA, CDR2 FQGNSA. The CDR3 extends over 17 amino acids. Trimming removed 2 bases at V and 0 bases at J, with 14 bases between. The full variable domain, completed using reference TRBV7-2 and TRBJ1-3, is GAGVSQSPSNKVTEKGKDVELRCDPISGHTALYWYRQSLGQGLEFLIYFQGNSAPDKSGLPSDRFSAERTGGSVSTLTIQRTQQEDSAVYLCASSLPGNSRSGNTIYFGEGSWLTVV.

This clone was detected ten times or more. This chain joins TRBV28 and TRBJ1-5; possibly TRBD1 for D (6 bases). Germline CDR1 is MDHEN and CDR2 is SYDVKM. This CDR3 spans 15 amino acids. V dropped 5 bases and J dropped 2 bases, with 13 bases sitting between them. This CDR3 reads CASSRGAVGNQPQHF. CDR3 bases: TGTGCCAGCAGTCGGGGGGCGGTGGGCAATCAGCCCCAGCATTTT. The full variable domain, with the rest looked up from reference TRBV28 and TRBJ1-5, is DVKVTQSSRYLVKRTGEKVFLECVQDMDHENMFWYRQDPGLGLRLIYFSYDVKMKEKGDIPEGYSVSREKKERFSLILESASTNQTSMYLCASSRGAVGNQPQHFGDGTRLSIL.

The rearrangement uses TRBV6-5 and TRBJ1-1; TRBD1 is a possible D gene (5 bases). This CDR3 has 15 amino acids. CDR1 and CDR2 (germline): MNHEY, SVGAGI. V lost 5 bases, J lost 3 bases, and 16 bases lay in between. The CDR3 sequence: CASSPVTGTYTEAFF. The CDR3 nucleotides are TGTGCCAGCAGTCCAGTTACCGGGACGTACACTGAAGCTTTCTTT.

This chain connects TRBV19 to TRBJ1-3; D is undetermined. CDR3 length: 14 amino acids. Germline V gives CDR1 LNHDA, CDR2 SQIVND (reference sequence). V was trimmed by 5 bases and J by 2 bases, leaving 10 bases between them. CDR3 region: CASSFSSAGNTIYF. The CDR3 region has the DNA TGTGCCAGTAGTTTCTCTTCGGCTGGAAACACCATATATTTT.

Many counts were recorded for this clone. The chain recombines TRBV5-1 with TRBJ2-2, with 12 bases aligning to TRBD2. V gave up 1 base and J gave up 0 bases; unmatched junction bases: 7. The CDR3 consists of 19 residues. Germline CDR1 SGHRS, CDR2 YFSETQ. CDR3: CASSLWLAGGPSNTGELFF. Written as DNA, the CDR3 is TGCGCCAGCAGCTTGTGGCTAGCGGGAGGGCCCTCGAACACCGGGGAGCTGTTTTTT.

V and J are TRBV28 and TRBJ2-1; maybe TRBD2 (5 bases). CDR3 size: 15 residues. V lost 6 bases and J lost 3, with 15 bases in between. Germline CDR1 is MDHEN and CDR2 is SYDVKM. CDR3 in DNA: TGTGCCAGCAGCCCCGCGGACTCATTCTACAATGAGCAGTTCTTC. It encodes CASSPADSFYNEQFF.

The chain uses TRBV7-2 and TRBJ1-5, with D perhaps matching TRBD1 (5 bases). The CDR3 is made up of 16 amino acids. Between the trimmed V and J ends, which lost 5 bases and 0 bases, there was a span of 14 bases. Germline CDR1 is SGHTA and CDR2 is FQGNSA. The DNA for the CDR3 is TGTGCCAGCAGCCAAGGGACGGTCTATAGCAATCAGCCCCAGCATTTT. This encodes CASSQGTVYSNQPQHF.